What follows are 27 T cell receptor beta chains derived from one specimen sequenced in a study of shared clonotypes between healthy human individuals (dated by TCRdb to 2019 to 2021). The library came from the immunoSEQ multiplex PCR assay. TCRdb stores this immuneACCESS table with in-frame sequences only. Part of the clones is absent; in the studies checked, under half of the shortfall reflects unresolved V genes, and no reason is known for the rest. Recorded for this sample are 2,500,000 or so clones; 93% of them occurred a single time. The top ten constitute about 0.39% of the sample. The sequenced sample consisted of naive CD4+ T cells from PBMCs. The cell subset or site label of this sample denotes: CD45RA+ positively selected. The origin of the receptors is a man younger than 30 in good health. Some clones in this sample may be carry-over from other donors' samples.

The V call is TRBV30, the J call TRBJ1-1; D is ambiguous. V lost 3 bases to trimming and J lost 4 bases, with 12 bases between them. Looked up from germline, CDR1 is GTSNPN and CDR2 is SVGIG (reference sequence). This CDR3 is built from 13 residues. For the CDR3, the DNA is TGTGCCTGGAGGGACCAAGAAAGCACTGAAGCTTTCTTT. Protein: CAWRDQESTEAFF.

A word on this clone: Other DNA sequences in the same sample also yield this CDR3. This rearrangement joins TRBV5-1 to TRBJ2-1; 7 positions match TRBD1. The CDR3 contains 15 residues. The V segment lost 4 bases and the J segment 0 bases; nucleotides outside the gene matches: 4. Germline assignment: CDR1 SGHRS and CDR2 YFSETQ. The CDR3 DNA reads as TGCGCCAGCAGCCTACAGGGGAGCTCCTACAATGAGCAGTTCTTC. Translating it yields CASSLQGSSYNEQFF.

J is TRBJ2-7 and V is TRBV21-1; the table's TRBD1 call for D was not verified on the DNA. TRBV21-1 represents a pseudogene. CDR3 size: 14 residues. CDR3 sequence (DNA): TGTGCCAGTCTAAACCGGGACAGGAGCTACGAGCAGTACTTC. It specifies CASLNRDRSYEQYF.

This rearrangement joins TRBV5-6 to TRBJ1-2; TRBD1 agrees at 9 bases. Trimming cost V 4 bases and J 3 bases; bases outside gene matches: 4. Germline values: CDR1 SGHDT, CDR2 YYEEEE. The CDR3 has 14 amino acids. Here the CDR3 reads CASSRRQGDYGYTF. Written as DNA, the CDR3 is TGTGCCAGCAGCCGGAGACAGGGGGACTATGGCTACACCTTC.

This rearrangement joins TRBV5-1 to TRBJ2-3; 9 bases align to TRBD1. V lost 4 bases and J lost 3; bases outside the gene matches: 9. Looked up from germline, CDR1 is SGHRS and CDR2 is YFSETQ. The CDR3 loop spans 16 amino acids. The CDR3, as DNA: TGCGCCAGCAGCCAGGGACAGGGAGTCTTGACAGATACGCAGTATTTT. Protein sequence: CASSQGQGVLTDTQYF.

The chain recombines TRBV28 with TRBJ1-2; TRBD1 aligns across 7 bases. The junction had 9 bases not matched to a gene; V was cut back by 1 base and J by 7 bases. Per the germline V gene, CDR1 is MDHEN and CDR2 is SYDVKM. The CDR3 is 15 amino acids. The CDR3 DNA is TGTGCCAGCAGTTTATCTTTGACGCAGGGGGGTGGCTACACCTTC. Its translation: CASSLSLTQGGGYTF.

In its sample, this clone was seen once. V and J are TRBV6-5 and TRBJ2-1, with 16 bases lining up with TRBD2. J lost 8 bases, V lost 6 bases, and 7 bases had no gene match. The CDR3 length is 16 residues. Looked up from germline, CDR1 is MNHEY and CDR2 is SVGAGI. The CDR3 DNA sequence: TGTGCCAGCAGATACCCGGGACTAGCGGGAGGGGATGAGCAGTTCTTC. It is translated as CASRYPGLAGGDEQFF.

The chain joins TRBV2 to TRBJ2-2; D may be TRBD2 (6 bases). Germline-derived CDR1 and CDR2 are SNHLY and FYNNEI. V gave up 5 bases and J gave up 0 bases, with 10 bases separating them. The CDR3 runs 15 residues. CDR3: CASSPRLANTGELFF. The CDR3 region has the DNA TGTGCCAGCAGTCCTCGACTAGCGAACACCGGGGAGCTGTTTTTT.

V is TRBV2 and J is TRBJ2-1; D is possibly TRBD1 (6 bases). This CDR3 has 12 residues. CDR1 and CDR2 (germline): SNHLY, FYNNEI. V lost 6 bases to trimming and J lost 6 bases, with 9 bases between them. CDR3 DNA: TGTGCCAGCAGAAAACAGGGCAATGAGCAGTTCTTC. Protein product: CASRKQGNEQFF.

The chain carries TRBV28 and TRBJ1-2; D is perhaps TRBD1 (6 bases). V lost 4 bases and J 8 bases, leaving 17 bases between the germline ends. Germline V gives CDR1 MDHEN, CDR2 SYDVKM. This CDR3 spans 14 amino acids. CDR3 nucleotide sequence: TGTGCCAGCAGTTATCGGCAGGGGACCGGGGGCTACACCTTC. Translated, it gives CASSYRQGTGGYTF.

The rearrangement joins TRBV9 to TRBJ2-7; possible D gene TRBD2, 5 bases. From germline, CDR1 is SGDLS and CDR2 YYNGEE. CDR3 length equals 15 residues. Deletions cut 2 bases from V and 6 bases from J, with 18 bases between. Here the CDR3 reads CASSVQPGVASEQYF. In nucleotides, the CDR3 is TGTGCCAGCAGCGTTCAGCCCGGGGTGGCGTCCGAGCAGTACTTC.

The J gene is TRBJ2-5, the V gene TRBV28; no clear D. Germline-derived CDR1 and CDR2 are MDHEN and SYDVKM. This CDR3 region has 14 residues. V was cut by 6 bases and J by 11 bases, with 22 bases left in between. DNA of the CDR3: TGTGCCAGCAGCATACAGAGCCTCTTGGGTGAGCAGTACTTC. It translates to CASSIQSLLGEQYF.

This chain uses TRBV6-1 with TRBJ2-1; possible D gene TRBD1, 6 bases. CDR3 size: 14 residues. CDR1 is MNHNS, CDR2 SASEGT, per germline. Trimming cost V 4 bases and J 7 bases, with 14 bases left between them. CDR3 residues: CASSVGIRGNEQFF. DNA of the CDR3: TGTGCCAGCAGTGTTGGGATCAGGGGAAATGAGCAGTTCTTC.

The chain joins TRBV6-5 to TRBJ2-3; D possibly corresponds to TRBD1 (8 bases). The CDR3 length is 16 residues. CDR1 and CDR2 (germline): MNHEY, SVGAGI. V was pared by 0 bases and J by 3 bases, with 13 bases between. CDR3 sequence: CASSYSTGGGTDTQYF. CDR3 coding DNA: TGTGCCAGCAGTTACTCAACAGGGGGGGGGACAGATACGCAGTATTTT.

About this clone: Other nucleotide sequences in the sample specify the same CDR3. The genes are TRBV5-1 and TRBJ2-5; 7 nucleotides match TRBD1. V was pared by 3 bases and J by 2 bases, with 4 bases of the junction left unmatched. CDR3 size: 14 residues. CDR1 and CDR2 from the germline V gene are SGHRS and YFSETQ. CDR3 in amino acids: CASSSPTGQETQYF. The CDR3 DNA is TGCGCCAGCAGCTCCCCGACAGGGCAAGAGACCCAGTACTTC.

V and J are TRBV10-3 and TRBJ2-6; D remains unclear. Germline V gene data show CDR1 as ENHRY and CDR2 as SYGVKD. The V and J ends lost 0 bases and 12 bases respectively, with 9 bases between them. The length of the CDR3 is 13 residues. The CDR3, as DNA: TGTGCCATCAGTGAGTCTGGTAGCTCCGTCCTGACTTTC. Translated, it gives CAISESGSSVLTF.

CDR3: CASSQVGSHRYNEQFF. CDR3 DNA sequence: TGCGCCAGCAGCCAAGTAGGCTCCCACAGGTACAATGAGCAGTTCTTC. The chain uses TRBV4-1 and TRBJ2-1, with D possibly being TRBD1 (5 bases). Germline CDR1 and CDR2: MGHRA and YSYEKL. The length of the CDR3 is 16 residues. V was cut by 1 base and J by 4 bases, with 14 bases left in between.

The table lists this clone with a count of one. The chain recombines TRBV9 with TRBJ2-5, with 10 bases identical to TRBD1. CDR1 is SGDLS, CDR2 YYNGEE, per germline. J gave up 5 bases and V 4 bases, and 5 bases lay outside the gene matches. The length of the CDR3 is 14 residues. This CDR3 reads CASSNDRGQETQYF. The CDR3 DNA reads as TGTGCCAGCAGCAACGACAGGGGGCAGGAGACCCAGTACTTC.

This chain joins TRBV10-3 and TRBJ2-5, with D possibly matching TRBD1 (6 bases). The CDR3 is 15 residues long. V was trimmed by 1 base and J by 7 bases, leaving 16 bases between them. Germline assignment: CDR1 ENHRY and CDR2 SYGVKD. The DNA for the CDR3 is TGTGCCATCAGTGAGTTGGGGGCTAGCTCGGGGACCCAGTACTTC. Translation: CAISELGASSGTQYF.

V and J are TRBV2 and TRBJ2-7; D remains unclear. V was trimmed by 4 bases and J by 6 bases, leaving 10 bases between them. The CDR3 loop spans 12 amino acids. The V gene's germline CDR1 is SNHLY and CDR2 FYNNEI. This chain's CDR3 is CASSGPPSEQYF. CDR3 nucleotides: TGTGCCAGCAGTGGGCCACCCAGCGAGCAGTACTTC.

The chain joins TRBV18 to TRBJ2-7; TRBD1 or TRBD2 may be the D gene (5 bases each). CDR1 and CDR2 (germline): KGHSH, LQKENI. V lost 2 bases to trimming and J lost 2 bases, with 16 bases between them. The CDR3 contains 16 residues. The DNA for the CDR3 is TGTGCCAGCTCACCAAGACTCTGGGACGCAACCTACGAGCAGTACTTC. Protein: CASSPRLWDATYEQYF.

The chain recombines TRBV4-1 with TRBJ2-7; D is possibly TRBD2 (6 bases). V lost 3 bases, J lost 3 bases, and 24 bases lay in between. From germline, CDR1 is MGHRA and CDR2 YSYEKL. The CDR3 spans 18 residues. The CDR3, as DNA: TGCGCCAGCAGCCAGACAAAACTAGCCGGGGCAACTTTCTACGAGCAGTACTTC. Translating gives CASSQTKLAGATFYEQYF.

V is TRBV10-3 and J is TRBJ2-7; a possible D gene is TRBD2 (6 bases). Trimming took off 6 bases at V and 2 bases at J, with 14 bases between the two ends. This CDR3 has 14 residues. CDR1 and CDR2 from the germline V gene are ENHRY and SYGVKD. This CDR3 is CAIRGSGAAYEQYF. CDR3 bases: TGTGCCATCAGGGGTAGCGGAGCGGCCTACGAGCAGTACTTC.

J is TRBJ2-7 and V is TRBV28, with D perhaps TRBD2 (6 bases). The V gene's germline CDR1 is MDHEN and CDR2 SYDVKM. The CDR3 is 14 amino acids. Trimming removed 11 bases from V and 2 bases from J, with 19 bases in between. This CDR3 reads CAASGGRVAYEQYF. The CDR3 DNA sequence: TGTGCCGCCTCCGGGGGAAGGGTGGCCTACGAGCAGTACTTC.

The chain employs TRBV5-1 and TRBJ1-1, with D unclear. From germline, CDR1 is SGHRS and CDR2 YFSETQ. Trimming pared 4 bases from V and 5 bases from J, leaving 15 bases between. The CDR3 runs 14 residues. CDR3 protein: CASSIETVGTEAFF. The CDR3 nucleotides are TGCGCCAGCAGCATAGAGACGGTTGGTACTGAAGCTTTCTTT.

The chain joins TRBV28 to TRBJ2-7; TRBD1 agrees at 9 bases. This CDR3 contains 13 residues. The V segment lost 8 bases and the J segment 3 bases; nucleotides outside the gene matches: 5. The V gene's germline CDR1 is MDHEN and CDR2 SYDVKM. The DNA for the CDR3 is TGTGCCAGCGGTGGGACAGGGAGCTACGAGCAGTACTTC. Translated: CASGGTGSYEQYF.

The chain links TRBV28 to TRBJ2-5; 10 bases are shared with TRBD1. The CDR3 runs to 16 residues. CDR1 is MDHEN, CDR2 SYDVKM, per germline. Trimming at V came to 3 bases and at J to 1 base, leaving 5 bases not matched to a gene. The DNA for the CDR3 is TGTGCCAGCAGTTTTCTGGGACAGGGGACCCAAGAGACCCAGTACTTC. Residues: CASSFLGQGTQETQYF.